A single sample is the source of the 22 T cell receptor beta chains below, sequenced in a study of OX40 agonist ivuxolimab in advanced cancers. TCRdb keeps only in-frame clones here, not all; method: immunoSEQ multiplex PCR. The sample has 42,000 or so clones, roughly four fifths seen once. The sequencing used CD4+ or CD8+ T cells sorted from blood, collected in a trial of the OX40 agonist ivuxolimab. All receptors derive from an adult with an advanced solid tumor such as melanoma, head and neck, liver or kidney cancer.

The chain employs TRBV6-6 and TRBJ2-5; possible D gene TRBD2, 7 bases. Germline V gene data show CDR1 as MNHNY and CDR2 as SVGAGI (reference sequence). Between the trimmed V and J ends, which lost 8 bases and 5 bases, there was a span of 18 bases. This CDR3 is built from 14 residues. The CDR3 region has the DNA TGTGCCAGCGGGGGGGCTTCTCTCCTGGAGACCCAGTACTTC. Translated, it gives CASGGASLLETQYF.

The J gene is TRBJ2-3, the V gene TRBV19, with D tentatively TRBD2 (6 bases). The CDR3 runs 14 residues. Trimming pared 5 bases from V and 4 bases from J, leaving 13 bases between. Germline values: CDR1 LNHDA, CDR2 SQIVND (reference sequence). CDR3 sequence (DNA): TGTGCCAGTAGTTCTAGACTAGTCCCAGATACGCAGTATTTT. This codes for CASSSRLVPDTQYF.

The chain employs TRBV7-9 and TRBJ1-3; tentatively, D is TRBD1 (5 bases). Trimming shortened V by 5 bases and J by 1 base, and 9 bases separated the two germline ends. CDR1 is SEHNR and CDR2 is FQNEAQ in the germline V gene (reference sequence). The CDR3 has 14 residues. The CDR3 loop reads CASSQGISGNTIYF. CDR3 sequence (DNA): TGTGCCAGCAGCCAGGGAATATCTGGAAACACCATATATTTT.

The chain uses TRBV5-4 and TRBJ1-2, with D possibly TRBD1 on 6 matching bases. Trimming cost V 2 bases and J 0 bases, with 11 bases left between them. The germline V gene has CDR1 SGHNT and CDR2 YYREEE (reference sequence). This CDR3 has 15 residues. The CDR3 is CASSLQGAPNYGYTF. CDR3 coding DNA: TGTGCCAGCAGCTTACAGGGAGCTCCTAACTATGGCTACACCTTC. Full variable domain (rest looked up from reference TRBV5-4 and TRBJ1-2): ETGVTQSPTHLIKTRGQQVTLRCSSQSGHNTVSWYQQALGQGPQFIFQYYREEENGRGNFPPRFSGLQFPNYSSELNVNALELDDSALYLCASSLQGAPNYGYTFGSGTRLTVV.

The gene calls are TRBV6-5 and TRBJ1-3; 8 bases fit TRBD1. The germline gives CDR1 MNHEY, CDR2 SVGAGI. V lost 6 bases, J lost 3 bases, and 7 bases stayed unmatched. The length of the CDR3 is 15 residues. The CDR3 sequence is CASRVDRGYGNTIYF. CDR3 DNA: TGTGCCAGCAGAGTAGACAGGGGCTATGGAAACACCATATATTTT.

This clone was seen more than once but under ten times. The CDR3: CASSLAVGASSYEQYF. In DNA form, the CDR3 reads TGTGCCAGCAGCTTAGCCGTCGGGGCGAGCTCCTACGAGCAGTACTTC. The gene calls are TRBV7-6 and TRBJ2-7; D might be TRBD1 or TRBD2, each matching 5 bases. V shed 0 bases and J shed 0 bases, with 12 bases lying between them. The CDR3 length is 16 residues. Germline values: CDR1 SGHVS, CDR2 FNYEAQ.

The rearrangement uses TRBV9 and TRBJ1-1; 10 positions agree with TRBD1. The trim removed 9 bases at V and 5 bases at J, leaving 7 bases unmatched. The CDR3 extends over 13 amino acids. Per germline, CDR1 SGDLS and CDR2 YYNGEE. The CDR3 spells CATGQGESTEAFF. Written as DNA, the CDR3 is TGTGCCACCGGACAGGGGGAGTCAACTGAAGCTTTCTTT.

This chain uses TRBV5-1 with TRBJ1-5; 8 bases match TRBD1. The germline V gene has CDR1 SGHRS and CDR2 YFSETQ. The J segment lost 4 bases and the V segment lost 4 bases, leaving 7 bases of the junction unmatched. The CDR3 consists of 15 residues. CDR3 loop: CASSPGTGSNQPQHF. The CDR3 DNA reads TGCGCCAGCAGCCCCGGGACAGGCTCAAATCAGCCCCAGCATTTT.

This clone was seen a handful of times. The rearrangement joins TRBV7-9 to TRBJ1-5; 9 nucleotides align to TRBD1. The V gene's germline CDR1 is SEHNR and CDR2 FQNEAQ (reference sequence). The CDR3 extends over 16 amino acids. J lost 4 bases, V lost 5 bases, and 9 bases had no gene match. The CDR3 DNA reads TGTGCCAGCAGCATCGAAGGACAGGGGAGAAATCAGCCCCAGCATTTT. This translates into CASSIEGQGRNQPQHF.

Here the CDR3 reads CASYLGAEAFF. The DNA for the CDR3 is TGTGCCAGTTATTTGGGGGCTGAAGCTTTCTTT. The rearrangement joins TRBV6-5 to TRBJ1-1; D is perhaps TRBD1 (5 bases). The V gene's germline CDR1 is MNHEY and CDR2 SVGAGI. Deletions cut 9 bases from V and 6 bases from J, with 11 bases between. This CDR3 is 11 amino acids long.

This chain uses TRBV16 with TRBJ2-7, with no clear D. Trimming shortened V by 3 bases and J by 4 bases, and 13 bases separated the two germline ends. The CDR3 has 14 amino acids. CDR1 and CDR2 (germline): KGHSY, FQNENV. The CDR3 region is CASSQAAVNYEQYF. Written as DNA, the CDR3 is TGTGCCAGCAGCCAGGCAGCCGTGAATTACGAGCAGTACTTC. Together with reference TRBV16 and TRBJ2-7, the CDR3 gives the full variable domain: GEEVAQTPKHLVRGEGQKAKLYCAPIKGHSYVFWYQQVLKNEFKFLISFQNENVFDETGMPKERFSAKCLPNSPCSLEIQATKLEDSAVYFCASSQAAVNYEQYFGPGTRLTVT.

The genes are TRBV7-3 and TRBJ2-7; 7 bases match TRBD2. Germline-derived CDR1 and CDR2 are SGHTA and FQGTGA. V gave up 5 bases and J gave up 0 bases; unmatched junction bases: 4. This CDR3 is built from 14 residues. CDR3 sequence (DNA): TGTGCCAGCAGCCCCGCGGGGGACTCCTACGAGCAGTACTTC. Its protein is CASSPAGDSYEQYF.

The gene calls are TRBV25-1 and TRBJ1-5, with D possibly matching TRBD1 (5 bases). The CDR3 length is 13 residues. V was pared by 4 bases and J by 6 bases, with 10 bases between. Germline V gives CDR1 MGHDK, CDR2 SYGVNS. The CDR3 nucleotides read TGTGCCAGCAGTGGTGGGGACTCTCAGCCCCAGCATTTT. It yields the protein CASSGGDSQPQHF.

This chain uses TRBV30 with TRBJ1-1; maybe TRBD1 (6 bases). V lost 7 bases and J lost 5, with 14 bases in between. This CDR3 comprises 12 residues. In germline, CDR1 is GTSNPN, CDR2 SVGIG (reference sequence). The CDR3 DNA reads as TGTGCCTTCTCTCAGGGGAGTACTGAAGCTTTCTTT. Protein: CAFSQGSTEAFF.

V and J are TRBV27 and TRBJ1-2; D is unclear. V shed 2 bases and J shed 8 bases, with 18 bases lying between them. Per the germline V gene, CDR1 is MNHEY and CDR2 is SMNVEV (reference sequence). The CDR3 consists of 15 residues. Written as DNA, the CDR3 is TGTGCCAGCAGTTTAAGCCAGTCGGGAAGGGTAGGCTACACCTTC. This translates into CASSLSQSGRVGYTF.

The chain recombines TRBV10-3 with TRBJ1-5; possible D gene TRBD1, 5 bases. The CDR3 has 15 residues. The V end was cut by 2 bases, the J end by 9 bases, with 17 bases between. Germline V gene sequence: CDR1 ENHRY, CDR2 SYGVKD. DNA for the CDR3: TGTGCCATCAGTGAGGATACAGCCCTAAGGGGGCCCCAGCATTTT. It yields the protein CAISEDTALRGPQHF.

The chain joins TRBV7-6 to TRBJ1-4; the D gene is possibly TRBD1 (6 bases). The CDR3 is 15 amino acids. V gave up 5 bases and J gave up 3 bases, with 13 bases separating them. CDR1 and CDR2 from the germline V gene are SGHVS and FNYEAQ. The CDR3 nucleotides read TGTGCCAGCAGCCAGCAGACAGGTCCTAATGAAAAACTGTTTTTT. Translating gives CASSQQTGPNEKLFF.

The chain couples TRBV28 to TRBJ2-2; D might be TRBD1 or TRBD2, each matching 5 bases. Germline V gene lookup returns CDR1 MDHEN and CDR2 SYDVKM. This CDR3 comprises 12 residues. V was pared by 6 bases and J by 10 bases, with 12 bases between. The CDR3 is CASSIQGVELFF. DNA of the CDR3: TGTGCCAGCAGCATCCAGGGAGTGGAGCTGTTTTTT.

The CDR3: CASSPSGELFF. In DNA, the CDR3 is TGTGCCAGCAGTCCCAGCGGGGAGCTGTTTTTT. This chain connects TRBV28 to TRBJ2-2; no clear D. Trimming took 5 bases from V and 7 from J, leaving 5 bases between them. In germline, CDR1 is MDHEN, CDR2 SYDVKM. The CDR3 length is 11 residues.

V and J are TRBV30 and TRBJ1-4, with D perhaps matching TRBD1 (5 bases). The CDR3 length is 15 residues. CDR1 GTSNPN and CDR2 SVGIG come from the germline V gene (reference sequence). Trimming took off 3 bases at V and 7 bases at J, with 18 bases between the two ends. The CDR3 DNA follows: TGTGCCTGGAGCGAAGAGAGGGGCGCAGCTGAAAAACTGTTTTTT. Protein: CAWSEERGAAEKLFF.

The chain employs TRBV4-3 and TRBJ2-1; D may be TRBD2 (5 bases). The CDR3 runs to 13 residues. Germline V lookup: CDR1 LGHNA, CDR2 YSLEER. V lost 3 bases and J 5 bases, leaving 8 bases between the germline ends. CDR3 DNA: TGCGCCAGCAGCCAGCACGGGGACAATGAGCAGTTCTTC. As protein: CASSQHGDNEQFF.

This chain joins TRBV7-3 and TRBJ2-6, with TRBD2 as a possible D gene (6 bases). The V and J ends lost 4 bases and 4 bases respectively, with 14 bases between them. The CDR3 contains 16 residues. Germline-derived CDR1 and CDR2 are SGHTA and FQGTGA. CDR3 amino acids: CASSSFGGAGANVLTF. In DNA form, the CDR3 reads TGTGCCAGCAGCTCCTTCGGCGGGGCCGGGGCCAACGTCCTGACTTTC.